Described below is a single TCR beta chain sequence and its context. Profiling relied on immunoSEQ multiplex PCR, and the TCRdb table lists in-frame clones only, not all of them. The table has around 250,000 clones, 80% to 90% seen once. The CDR3 is made up of 16 amino acids. After removal of 6 bases from V and 0 bases from J, the junction contained 7 bases not matched to a gene. Germline-derived CDR1 and CDR2 are MNHEY and SMNVEV (reference sequence). The data originate from a study of blood T cell repertoires in COVID-19. Study background: The study drew acute and convalescent COVID-19 samples from the United States, Italy and Spain.

The source material was peripheral blood. The TCR sequence derives from an elderly man with acute or convalescent COVID-19. V gene TRBV27 combines with J gene TRBJ2-3, with 9 bases identical to TRBD1. CDR3 sequence: CASRYIGTGSTDTQYF. The CDR3 DNA sequence: TGTGCCAGCAGATACATCGGGACAGGGAGCACAGATACGCAGTATTTT.